This T cell receptor (beta chain) was found in a study of OX40 agonist ivuxolimab in advanced cancers. At the level of the study: A mean age of roughly 60 years, range about 23 to 90, was recorded, and approximately 85% were male.

Generated by immunoSEQ multiplex PCR, the TCRdb table keeps only in-frame clones and is missing some. The sample shows tens of thousands of clones, over 90% of them seen only once. V was clipped by 0 bases and J by 5 bases; unmatched bases: 9. The CDR3 length is 18 residues. The germline CDR1 and CDR2 sequences are KGHSH and LQKENI. The chain uses TRBV18 and TRBJ2-2, with 10 bases lining up with TRBD2. The sequencing here drew on CD4+ or CD8+ T cells sorted from blood, taken in a trial of the OX40 agonist ivuxolimab. The source is an adult with an advanced solid tumor such as melanoma, head and neck, liver or kidney cancer. The CDR3 loop reads CASSPPYLAGVGTGELFF. The CDR3 nucleotides read TGTGCCAGCTCACCACCATATCTAGCGGGAGTGGGAACCGGGGAGCTGTTTTTT.